These 20 T cell receptor beta chains originate from one sample sequenced in a study (dated by TCRdb to between 2014 and 2017). The library was obtained by 5' RACE. The reads were generated on an Illumina MiSeq. TCRdb cleaned the public reads at Q25 with fastp, built clones with MiXCR and kept in-frame beta chains. Each entry merges the rows of one CDR3 protein and shows their most common DNA and genes. The sample table lists approximately 12,000 distinct CDR3 sequences, 47% of them with a count of one. Of the sample, roughly 12% falls within the top ten clones. The material sequenced was tumor-infiltrating naive CD4+ T cells sorted from the breast tumor. In light of the paper, this sample's cell subset or site label describes: naive CD4+ T cells, CD4+CD45RA+CD25-. All receptors derive from a female donor with breast cancer.

This clonotype was seen more than once but under ten times. The chain uses TRBV7-6 and TRBJ2-7; unclear D gene. The CDR3 is made up of 15 amino acids. Germline V gene lookup returns CDR1 SGHVS and CDR2 FNYEAQ. The V gene lost 1 base and the J gene lost 4 bases, with 14 bases spanning the gap. CDR3 bases: TGTGCCAGCAGCTTAGGCTCCCCAGGAACGTACGAGCAGTACTTC. It yields the protein CASSLGSPGTYEQYF.

The table lists this clonotype with a few counts. V usage is TRBV7-2 and J usage is TRBJ2-1, with D unresolved. CDR3 length: 12 residues. Germline assignment: CDR1 SGHTA and CDR2 FQGNSA. The ends were cut back, 5 bases at V and 9 bases at J, with 11 bases in the middle. The CDR3, as DNA: TGTGCCAGCAGCACGCGACTCGGTGAGCAGTTCTTC. Protein sequence: CASSTRLGEQFF.

V and J are TRBV20-1 and TRBJ2-7; 9 nucleotides agree with TRBD2. The CDR3 totals 17 residues. CDR1 is DFQATT, CDR2 SNEGSKA, per germline (reference sequence). This CDR3 reads CTTLKVLAGRPLDEQYV. DNA for the CDR3: TGCACAACCCTGAAGGTCCTAGCGGGAAGGCCTTTGGACGAGCAGTACGTC.

The chain combines TRBV5-1 with TRBJ1-2; D gene ambiguous. Trimming left V 0 bases short and J 4 bases short, with 10 bases between. This CDR3 region has 14 residues. Germline CDR1 and CDR2: SGHRS and YFSETQ. The CDR3 DNA sequence: TGCGCCAGCAGCTTGGAGGCGGCCCTCTATGGCTACACCTTC. This codes for CASSLEAALYGYTF.

Remarks on this clonotype: The CDR3 ends on some other residue instead of the conserved phenylalanine or tryptophan, so this is likely a read error. V usage is TRBV12-3 or TRBV12-4 and J usage is TRBJ1-2; D unresolved. The CDR3 runs to 15 residues. The germline V and J ends were trimmed by 3 bases and 7 bases, with 18 bases remaining between them. The CDR3 region is CASSFRGIPGGGYTS. DNA for the CDR3: TGTGCCAGCAGTTTCCGGGGTATCCCTGGAGGTGGCTACACCTCC.

The DNA for the CDR3 is TGTGCCAGCAGACCCGGACAGGGGGCGAGGTGGAACACTGAAGCTTTCTTT. It encodes CASRPGQGARWNTEAFF. The V gene is TRBV6-6, the J gene TRBJ1-1; 11 bases fit TRBD1. Germline trimming cut 6 bases from V and 1 base from J; bases unmatched to any gene: 10. In germline, CDR1 is MNHNY, CDR2 SVGAGI (reference sequence). CDR3 size: 17 residues.

The sample holds one count of this clonotype. The conserved closing phenylalanine or tryptophan is absent in this CDR3, likely reflecting a read error. CDR3 protein: CASSLGFVSSGRSINEQFL. CDR3 DNA sequence: TGTGCCAGCAGCTTAGGTTTCGTGTCTAGCGGGAGGTCCATAAATGAGCAGTTCCTC. The V gene is TRBV7-9, the J gene TRBJ2-1, with 11 bases fitting TRBD2. The CDR3 length is 19 residues. Trimming took 1 base from V and 7 from J; bases not matched to a gene: 15. Germline V lookup: CDR1 SEHNR, CDR2 FQNEAQ (reference sequence).

This clonotype appeared a few times. A junction boundary mismatches the germline segment, possibly from a read error. The rearrangement joins TRBV24-1 to TRBJ2-5; no clear D gene. In germline, CDR1 is KGHDR, CDR2 SFDVKD. The CDR3 length is 11 residues. The CDR3 DNA reads as TGTGCCACCGGTGAGGCCGGGACCCAGTACTTC. It specifies CATGEAGTQYF.

J is TRBJ2-5 and V is TRBV29-1; D possibly matches TRBD1 or TRBD2 (5 bases each). This CDR3 is 12 amino acids long. The germline V gene encodes CDR1 SQVTM and CDR2 ANQGSEA. Trimming stripped 6 bases from V and 2 bases from J, with 10 bases between. The CDR3 here is CSVGTGQETQYF. Here the CDR3 DNA reads TGCAGCGTCGGGACCGGACAAGAGACCCAGTACTTC. Full variable domain (outside the CDR3, taken from reference TRBV29-1 and TRBJ2-5): SAVISQKPSRDICQRGTSLTIQCQVDSQVTMMFWYRQQPGQSLTLIATANQGSEATYESGFVIDKFPISRPNLTFSTLTVSNMSPEDSSIYLCSVGTGQETQYFGPGTRLLVL.

The chain has TRBV7-3 and TRBJ2-7; weak D call: TRBD2 (5 bases). The V end lost 5 bases, the J end lost 1 base, and 12 bases lay between the germline ends. The CDR3 runs 14 residues. Germline CDR1 and CDR2: SGHTA and FQGTGA. The CDR3 DNA sequence: TGTGCCAGCAGCCCCATGGCGGGTTCCTACGAGCAGTACTTC. This gives the protein CASSPMAGSYEQYF.

This clonotype was counted between two and nine times. This chain's CDR3 is CASSYSDGGTDTQYF. CDR3 nucleotides: TGTGCCAGCAGTTACTCAGATGGTGGCACAGATACGCAGTATTTT. The J gene is TRBJ2-3, the V gene TRBV6-5; D gene uncertain. CDR1 is MNHEY and CDR2 is SVGAGI in the germline V gene. This CDR3 contains 15 residues. Trimming removed 0 bases from V and 1 base from J, with 8 bases in between.

This clonotype showed up just a few times. The rearrangement joins TRBV5-1 to TRBJ2-7, with TRBD1 matching over 7 bases. This CDR3 spans 13 amino acids. Germline CDR1 SGHRS, CDR2 YFSETQ. The junction had 2 bases not matched to a gene; V was cut back by 0 bases and J by 5 bases. The CDR3 region has the DNA TGCGCCAGCAGCTTGGGCCAGGGGGACGAGCAGTACGTC. It codes for CASSLGQGDEQYV.

This clonotype was seen only a few times. The V and J genes are TRBV15 and TRBJ2-1, with TRBD1 identical over 7 bases. Germline V gives CDR1 LNHNV, CDR2 YYDKDF (reference sequence). This CDR3 comprises 15 residues. Unmatched junction bases numbered 2, after V lost 3 bases and J lost 0 bases. CDR3 amino acids: CATSSGDSSYNEQFF. DNA of the CDR3: TGTGCCACCAGCAGCGGGGACAGCTCCTACAATGAGCAGTTCTTC.

This clonotype turned up a few times. The J gene is TRBJ1-1, the V gene TRBV7-2; TRBD1 might be the D (5 bases). The germline CDR1 and CDR2 sequences are SGHTA and FQGNSA. This CDR3 contains 17 residues. The V gene lost 1 base and the J gene lost 1 base, with 16 bases spanning the gap. The CDR3: CASSLGPLGTGNTEAFF. The CDR3, as DNA: TGTGCCAGCAGCTTAGGCCCCCTGGGGACGGGGAACACTGAAGCTTTCTTT.

Only a few counts were recorded for this clonotype. The chain employs TRBV20-1 and TRBJ1-5, with D hard to call. The CDR3 runs to 13 residues. Per germline, CDR1 DFQATT and CDR2 SNEGSKA (reference sequence). Trimming shortened V by 6 bases and J by 0 bases, and 9 bases separated the two germline ends. The CDR3 protein is CSATWGSNQPQHF. The CDR3, as DNA: TGCAGTGCCACCTGGGGTAGCAATCAGCCCCAGCATTTT.

This chain joins TRBV12-3 or TRBV12-4 and TRBJ2-6, with D possibly TRBD1 on 7 matching bases. Trimming cost V 2 bases and J 2 bases, with 10 bases left between them. The CDR3 is 16 amino acids. CDR3 in DNA: TGTGCCAGCAGTTTAAGGAGGGGGCCTGGGGCCAACGTCCTGACTTTC. Protein: CASSLRRGPGANVLTF.

The chain recombines TRBV5-8 with TRBJ1-5; no firm D call. The CDR3 is made up of 13 amino acids. The germline V gene has CDR1 SGHTS and CDR2 YDEGEE. Trimming took off 1 base at V and 7 bases at J, with 9 bases between the two ends. CDR3 in amino acids: CASSLSAGQPQHF. The CDR3 bases are TGTGCCAGCAGCTTGTCCGCGGGACAGCCCCAGCATTTT.

V and J are TRBV6-6 and TRBJ2-5; 9 positions match TRBD1. Germline V gives CDR1 MNHNY, CDR2 SVGAGI (reference sequence). After removal of 5 bases from V and 5 bases from J, the junction contained 6 bases not matched to a gene. The CDR3 is made up of 14 amino acids. The CDR3 loop is CASSRTGGWETQYF. The CDR3 nucleotides are TGTGCCAGCAGTCGTACAGGGGGCTGGGAGACCCAGTACTTC.

This chain links TRBV4-1 with TRBJ2-1; TRBD2 agrees at 8 bases. The length of the CDR3 is 17 residues. V gave up 3 bases and J gave up 8 bases; unmatched junction bases: 15. Germline V gives CDR1 MGHRA, CDR2 YSYEKL. For the CDR3, the DNA is TGCGCCAGCAGCCATAGGATCACTAGCGGAATGGACGATGAGCAGTTCTTC. It yields the protein CASSHRITSGMDDEQFF.

V is TRBV5-1 and J is TRBJ2-7; 8 bases are a match to TRBD2. Germline V gene sequence: CDR1 SGHRS, CDR2 YFSETQ. This CDR3 is 15 amino acids long. V gave up 0 bases and J gave up 3 bases; unmatched junction bases: 5. The CDR3 DNA reads TGCGCCAGCAGCTTGGACGGGACTAGTATCTACGAGCAGTACTTC. Translating it yields CASSLDGTSIYEQYF.